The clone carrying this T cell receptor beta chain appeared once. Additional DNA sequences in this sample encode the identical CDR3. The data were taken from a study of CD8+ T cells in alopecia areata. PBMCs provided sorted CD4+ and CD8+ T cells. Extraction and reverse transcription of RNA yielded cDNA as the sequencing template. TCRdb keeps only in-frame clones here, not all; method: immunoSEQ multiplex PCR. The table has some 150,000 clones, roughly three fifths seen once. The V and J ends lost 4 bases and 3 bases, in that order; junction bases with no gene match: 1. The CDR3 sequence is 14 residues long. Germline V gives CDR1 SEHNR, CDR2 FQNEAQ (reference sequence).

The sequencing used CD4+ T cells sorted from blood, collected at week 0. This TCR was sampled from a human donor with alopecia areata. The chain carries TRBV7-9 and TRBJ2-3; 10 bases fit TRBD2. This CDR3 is CASSSLAGTDTQYF. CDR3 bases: TGTGCCAGCAGCTCACTAGCGGGGACAGATACGCAGTATTTT.